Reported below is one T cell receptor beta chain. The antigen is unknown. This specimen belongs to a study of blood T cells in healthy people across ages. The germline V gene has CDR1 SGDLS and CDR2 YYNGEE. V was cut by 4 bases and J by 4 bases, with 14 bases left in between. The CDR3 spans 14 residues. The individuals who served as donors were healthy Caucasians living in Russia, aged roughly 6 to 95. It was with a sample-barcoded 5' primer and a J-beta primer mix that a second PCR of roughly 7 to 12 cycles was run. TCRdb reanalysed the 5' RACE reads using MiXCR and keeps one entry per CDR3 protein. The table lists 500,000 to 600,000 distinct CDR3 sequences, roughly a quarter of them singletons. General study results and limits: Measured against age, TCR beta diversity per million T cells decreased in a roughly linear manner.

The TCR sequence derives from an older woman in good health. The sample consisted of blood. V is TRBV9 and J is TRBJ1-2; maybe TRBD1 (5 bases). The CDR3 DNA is TGTGCCAGCAGCCCCCCGGGGGGGATCTATGGCTACACCTTC. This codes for CASSPPGGIYGYTF.